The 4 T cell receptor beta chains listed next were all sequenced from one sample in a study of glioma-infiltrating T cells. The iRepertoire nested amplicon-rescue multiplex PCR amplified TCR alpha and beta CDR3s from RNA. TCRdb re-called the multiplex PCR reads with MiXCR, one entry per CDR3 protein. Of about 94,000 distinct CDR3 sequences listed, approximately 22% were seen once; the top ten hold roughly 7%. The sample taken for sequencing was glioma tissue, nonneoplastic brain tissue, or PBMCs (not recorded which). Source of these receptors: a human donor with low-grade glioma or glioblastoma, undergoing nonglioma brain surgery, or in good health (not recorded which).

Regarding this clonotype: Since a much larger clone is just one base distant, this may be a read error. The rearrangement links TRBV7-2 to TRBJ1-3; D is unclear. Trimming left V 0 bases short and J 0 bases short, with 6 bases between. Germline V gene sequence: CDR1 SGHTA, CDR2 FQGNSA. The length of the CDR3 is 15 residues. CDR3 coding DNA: TGTGCCAGCAGCTTAGCAGGGTGCTCTGGAAACACCATATATTTT. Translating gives CASSLAGCSGNTIYF.

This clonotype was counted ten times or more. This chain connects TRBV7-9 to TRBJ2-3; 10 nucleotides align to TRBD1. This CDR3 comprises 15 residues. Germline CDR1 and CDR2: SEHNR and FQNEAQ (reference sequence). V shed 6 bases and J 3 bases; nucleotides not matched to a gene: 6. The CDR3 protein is CASRGQGITTDTQYF. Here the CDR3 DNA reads TGTGCCAGCAGGGGACAGGGGATTACGACAGATACGCAGTATTTT. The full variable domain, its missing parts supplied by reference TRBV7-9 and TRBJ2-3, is DTGVSQNPRHKITKRGQNVTFRCDPISEHNRLYWYRQTLGQGPEFLTYFQNEAQLEKSRLLSDRFSAERPKGSFSTLEIQRTEQGDSAMYLCASRGQGITTDTQYFGPGTRLTVL.

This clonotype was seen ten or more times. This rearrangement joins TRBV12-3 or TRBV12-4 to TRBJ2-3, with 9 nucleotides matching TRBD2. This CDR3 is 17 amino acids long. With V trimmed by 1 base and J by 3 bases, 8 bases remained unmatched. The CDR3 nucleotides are TGTGCCAGCAGTTTAGGGTTGACTAGCGGATTTACAGATACGCAGTATTTT. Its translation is CASSLGLTSGFTDTQYF.

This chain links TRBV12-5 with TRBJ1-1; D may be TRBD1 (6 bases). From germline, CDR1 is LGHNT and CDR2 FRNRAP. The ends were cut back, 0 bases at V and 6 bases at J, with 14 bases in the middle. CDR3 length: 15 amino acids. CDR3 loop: CASGLVRGGPAEAFF. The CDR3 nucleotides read TGTGCTAGTGGTTTGGTACGTGGGGGGCCAGCTGAAGCTTTCTTT.